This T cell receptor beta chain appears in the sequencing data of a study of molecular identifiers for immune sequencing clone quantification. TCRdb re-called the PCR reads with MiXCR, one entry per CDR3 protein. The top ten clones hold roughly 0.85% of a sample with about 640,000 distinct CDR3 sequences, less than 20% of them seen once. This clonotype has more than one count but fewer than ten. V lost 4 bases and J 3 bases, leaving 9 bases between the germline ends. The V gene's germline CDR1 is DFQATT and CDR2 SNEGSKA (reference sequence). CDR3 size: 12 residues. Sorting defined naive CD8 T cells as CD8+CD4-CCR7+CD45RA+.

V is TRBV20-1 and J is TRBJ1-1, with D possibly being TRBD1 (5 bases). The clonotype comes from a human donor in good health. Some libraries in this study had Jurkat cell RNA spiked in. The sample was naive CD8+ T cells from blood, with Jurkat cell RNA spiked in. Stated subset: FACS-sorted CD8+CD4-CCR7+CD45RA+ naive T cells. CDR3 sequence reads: CSAIQVYTEAFF. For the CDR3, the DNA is TGCAGTGCTATACAGGTGTACACTGAAGCTTTCTTT.